Sequencing of this T cell receptor beta chain was carried out in a study of blood T cell repertoires in COVID-19. Whole-study context: Sites across the United States, Italy and Spain contributed samples from acute and convalescent COVID-19. Nucleic acid was either cDNA or gDNA, and it came from T cells, B-cell-depleted T cells, or PBMCs.

This clone has just one count. CDR1 MDHEN and CDR2 SYDVKM come from the germline V gene. With 6 bases removed from V and 7 bases from J, the gap between germline ends came to 4 bases. The CDR3 spans 10 residues. The authors' processing: Estimation of nucleated cell counts relied on the amplification of reference gene primers. The repertoire was sequenced with immunoSEQ multiplex PCR; TCRdb's copy has only in-frame clones and lacks some. That table gives V, J and clone size, and the DNA gave D and trimming. The sample holds roughly 380,000 clones, roughly 90% seen once. The receptor was isolated from a woman aged 35 to 49 with COVID-19, enrolled during active disease. J is TRBJ1-5 and V is TRBV28; D not resolved. The source material was peripheral blood. CDR3 DNA: TGTGCCAGCAGCTCCCAGCCCCAGCATTTT. The encoded protein is CASSSQPQHF.